These 4 T cell receptor beta chains were all obtained from the same sample, sequenced in a study of T cell changes during pregnancy in multiple sclerosis. Profiling relied on immunoSEQ multiplex PCR, and the TCRdb table lists in-frame clones only, not all of them. The data show around 50,000 clones, 92% seen once. The sequencing here drew on CD4+ T cells from peripheral blood mononuclear cells, taken in the second trimester of pregnancy. All receptors derive from a female donor with multiple sclerosis, enrolled in a pregnancy study.

The chain joins TRBV15 to TRBJ2-3; weak D call: TRBD1 (6 bases). This CDR3 is built from 14 residues. V lost 1 base and J 6 bases, leaving 11 bases between the germline ends. Germline CDR1 and CDR2: LNHNV and YYDKDF (reference sequence). Here the CDR3 DNA reads TGTGCCACCAGCAGAGGAGGGGGTCCGGATACGCAGTATTTT. Protein: CATSRGGGPDTQYF.

This clone has just one count. The rearrangement joins TRBV6-1 to TRBJ2-1; D is perhaps TRBD1 (5 bases). The CDR3 is 14 residues long. Germline values: CDR1 MNHNS, CDR2 SASEGT. V was clipped by 3 bases and J by 10 bases, with 16 bases between them. In nucleotides, the CDR3 is TGTGCCAGCAGTGATCTTGGGGCCCGTAGAGAGCAGTTCTTC. It specifies CASSDLGARREQFF.

This chain joins TRBV6-6 and TRBJ2-2; TRBD2 might be the D (5 bases). V was cut by 0 bases and J by 3 bases, with 5 bases left in between. This CDR3 has 14 amino acids. CDR1 is MNHNY, CDR2 SVGAGI, per germline (reference sequence). The CDR3 loop is CASSYSRDTGELFF. CDR3 nucleotides: TGTGCCAGCAGTTACTCGAGGGACACCGGGGAGCTGTTTTTT.

The sample holds one count of this clone. This chain connects TRBV19 to TRBJ2-5; 11 bases are a match to TRBD1. The trim removed 10 bases at V and 4 bases at J, leaving 5 bases unmatched. From germline, CDR1 is LNHDA and CDR2 SQIVND (reference sequence). The CDR3 contains 13 residues. This chain's CDR3 is CATGTGGPETQYF. CDR3 nucleotide sequence: TGTGCCACCGGGACAGGGGGTCCAGAGACCCAGTACTTC.